Listed below are T cell receptor beta chains from one sample, sequenced in a study of human T cells and chemical hapten exposure. TCRdb reprocessed the RACE reads via MiXCR and lists one record per CDR3 protein. The data show about 92,000 distinct CDR3 sequences, about 8.9% seen once. The sequencing used whole blood, collected in connection with sensitization to the hapten diphenylcyclopropenone (DPC). The receptors shown here come from a woman between 40 and 55 years old with alopecia areata. Some clones in this sample may be carry-over from other donors' samples. Both conserved end residues are part of each CDR3. A D gene is named only where the DNA matches it firmly. Clone size is not always given. Where it is, it says once, few, many or a class for expanded clones.

length | J | size | D | V | DNA | CDR3
13 | TRBJ1-1 | many | NA | TRBV20-1 | TGCAGTGCTGGACAGTTCATGAACACTGAAGTTTTCTTT | CSAGQFMNTEVFF
12 | TRBJ1-5 | NA | NA | TRBV28 | TGTGCCAGCGGGGGAGGCTCCCAGCCCCAGCATTTT | CASGGGSQPQHF
17 | TRBJ1-6 | many | TRBD1 | TRBV5-1 | TGCGCCAGCAGCTTGGGTCCGGGACAGGGGGCAAGGTCACCCCTCCACTTT | CASSLGPGQGARSPLHF
11 | TRBJ2-7 | many | NA | TRBV11-2 | TGTGCCAGCACCCTCCACCTAGAGCAGTACTTC | CASTLHLEQYF
14 | TRBJ1-5 | NA | NA | TRBV2 | TGTGCCAGCAGCCCCGTTCAGGGCGGACAGCCCCAGCATTTT | CASSPVQGGQPQHF
17 | TRBJ2-3 | many | TRBD2 | TRBV11-2 | TGTGCCAGCAGCTTAGTCGGAGCGGGGGGCGGTGGAGATACGCAGTATTTT | CASSLVGAGGGGDTQYF
15 | TRBJ2-5 | many | NA | TRBV7-2 | TGTGCCAGCAGCTTAGGAGTCCGGGGCGCAGAGACCCAGTACTTC | CASSLGVRGAETQYF
15 | TRBJ1-5 | few | TRBD1 | TRBV20-1 | TGCAGTGCTAGCCGACAGGGAAGTGGCAATCAGCCCCAGCATTTT | CSASRQGSGNQPQHF
17 | TRBJ1-5 | many | NA | TRBV12-2 | TGTGCAAGTCGCTTAGGCGACAGGGAAGATAGCAATCAGCCCCAGCATTTT | CASRLGDREDSNQPQHF
13 | TRBJ1-4 | many | NA | TRBV29-1 | TGCAGCGTTACTACAGGAGCTAATGAAAAACTGTTTTTT | CSVTTGANEKLFF
15 | TRBJ2-1 | many | NA | TRBV7-3 | TGTGCCAGCAGCCCCGGGACAAGGGTTGGTAATGAGCAGTTCTTC | CASSPGTRVGNEQFF
16 | TRBJ1-2 | many | TRBD1 | TRBV5-5 | TGTGCCAGCAGCCCCCGGGACAGGGGGACCCGAATGGGCTACACCTTC | CASSPRDRGTRMGYTF
15 | TRBJ2-1 | few | TRBD2 | TRBV7-2 | TGTGCCAGCAGCCCCACGGGGGGGCTCTACAATGAGCAGTTCTTC | CASSPTGGLYNEQFF
17 | TRBJ2-3 | NA | TRBD2 | TRBV6-5 | TGTGCCACCCGGGGAGCTAGCGGTTCCCCTTTGTCCGGTACGCAGTATTTT | CATRGASGSPLSGTQYF
14 | TRBJ2-1 | many | NA | TRBV5-1 | TGCGCCAGCAGCTTGGCACGTGACTACAATGAGCAGTTCTTC | CASSLARDYNEQFF
16 | TRBJ2-5 | many | NA | TRBV4-3 | TGCGCCAGCAGTTCTGCCCTCTCTAGCGCTCAAGAGACCCAGTACTTC | CASSSALSSAQETQYF
16 | TRBJ2-7 | NA | TRBD2 | TRBV5-1 | TGCGCCAGCAGCGGGACTAGCGGGGGCCTCTCCTACGAGCAGTACTTC | CASSGTSGGLSYEQYF
13 | TRBJ1-6 | NA | NA | TRBV2 | TGTGCCAGCAGTTACGCACTCGGTTCACCCCTCCACTTT | CASSYALGSPLHF
15 | TRBJ2-3 | many | NA | TRBV28 | TGTGCCAGCAGTTTTACGGTGGCGGGCACAGATACGCAGTATTTT | CASSFTVAGTDTQYF
12 | TRBJ2-5 | many | TRBD1 | TRBV29-1 | TGCAGCACCGGACAGGGCTTCGGGACCCAGTACTTC | CSTGQGFGTQYF
13 | TRBJ2-1 | many | TRBD1 | TRBV12-5 | TGTGCTAGTGGTGGGACAGAATACAATGAGCAGTTCTTC | CASGGTEYNEQFF
17 | TRBJ2-3 | few | NA | TRBV4-2 | TGTGCCAGCAGCCAGAGGGACGTGGCGGGGAGCACAGATACGCAGTATTTT | CASSQRDVAGSTDTQYF
15 | TRBJ2-7 | few | NA | TRBV23-1 | TGCGCCAGCAGCCACCGGGGACCCATCAACTACGAGCAGTACTTC | CASSHRGPINYEQYF
13 | TRBJ1-5 | NA | NA | TRBV20-1 | TGCAGTGCTAGGCGGCAGGCCAATCAGCCCCAGCATTTT | CSARRQANQPQHF
14 | TRBJ1-5 | few | NA | TRBV19 | TGTGCCAGTAGTATAGATCGCGGAACCGGGCCCCAGCATTTT | CASSIDRGTGPQHF
16 | TRBJ1-5 | many | NA | TRBV20-1 | TGCAGTGCTACGCGGGGCCTCTCCTCTTACAATCAGCCCCAGCATTTT | CSATRGLSSYNQPQHF
16 | TRBJ1-1 | many | TRBD1 | TRBV4-1 | TGCGCCAGCAGCCAAGACGTGAACAGGGGGAACACTGAAGCTTTCTTT | CASSQDVNRGNTEAFF
17 | TRBJ2-1 | few | TRBD2 | TRBV15 | TGTGCCACCAGCTCCGGGAGGGTAGGGGGAGACTACAATGAGCAGTTCTTC | CATSSGRVGGDYNEQFF
13 | TRBJ1-2 | many | NA | TRBV20-1 | TGCAGTTCCGTGTACAGGCGTAACTATGGCTACACCTTC | CSSVYRRNYGYTF
13 | TRBJ2-7 | few | NA | TRBV6-2/TRBV6-3 | TGTGCCAGCCTAAAGGGCGTCTCCTACGAGCAGTACTTC | CASLKGVSYEQYF
14 | TRBJ1-4 | NA | NA | TRBV11-2 | TGTGCCAGCGGTAGGGGGTATTCAGTAGAAAAACTGTTTTTT | CASGRGYSVEKLFF
14 | TRBJ1-6 | many | NA | TRBV12-3/TRBV12-4 | TGTGCCAGCAGTTTGGGCTCCTATAATTCACCCCTCCACTTT | CASSLGSYNSPLHF
17 | TRBJ2-5 | few | NA | TRBV7-8 | TGTGCCAGCAGCTTAGTGTCCGGCGGGAACCCTATGGAGACCCAGTACTTC | CASSLVSGGNPMETQYF
12 | TRBJ1-4 | few | NA | TRBV2 | TGTGCCAGCAGAGCAGACGGCGAAAAACTGTTTTTT | CASRADGEKLFF
12 | TRBJ1-1 | NA | NA | TRBV29-1 | TGCAGCGCCCAAACAGGGATCACTGAAGCTTTCTTT | CSAQTGITEAFF
15 | TRBJ2-4 | many | NA | TRBV7-3 | TGTGCCAGCAGCTTAAATGGACCCCCTGACGACATTCAGTACTTC | CASSLNGPPDDIQYF
17 | TRBJ1-2 | NA | NA | TRBV6-5 | TGTGCCAGCAGTTACTCAAGCACCGGGACCCGTAGCTATGGCTACACCTTC | CASSYSSTGTRSYGYTF
13 | TRBJ2-1 | few | NA | TRBV11-2 | TGTGCCAGCAGCTTAGTTAGCCCAGGTGAGCAGTTCTTC | CASSLVSPGEQFF
14 | TRBJ2-7 | NA | TRBD1 | TRBV28 | TGTGCCAGCGCCTGGGGTACAGGGGGCTACGAGCAGTACTTC | CASAWGTGGYEQYF
13 | TRBJ2-1 | NA | NA | TRBV6-5 | TGTGCCAGCAGTTACTCGAGGCGGGACAGGCAGTTCTTC | CASSYSRRDRQFF
13 | TRBJ1-1 | many | NA | TRBV3-1 | TGTGCCAGCAGCCGACGGGACCCCCAGGAAGCTTTCTTT | CASSRRDPQEAFF
16 | TRBJ2-1 | many | TRBD2 | TRBV4-2 | TGTGCCAGCAGCCTCCAGCGGGGGAGCCCCAACAATGAGCAGTTCTTC | CASSLQRGSPNNEQFF
14 | TRBJ2-3 | many | NA | TRBV6-2/TRBV6-3 | TGTGCCAGCAGTAACCTTTTGTGGGCAGATACGCAGTATTTT | CASSNLLWADTQYF
14 | TRBJ2-1 | few | NA | TRBV14 | TGTGCCAGCAGCTCGGGCGCCTTTTACAATGAGCAGTTCTTC | CASSSGAFYNEQFF
11 | TRBJ1-2 | many | NA | TRBV9 | TGTGCCAGCAAGGGTTTTTATGGCTACACCTTC | CASKGFYGYTF
14 | TRBJ1-4 | NA | TRBD1 | TRBV5-1 | TGCGCCAGCAGCTTGGCTACAGGGGGCGAAAAACTGTTTTTT | CASSLATGGEKLFF
17 | TRBJ2-3 | many | TRBD2 | TRBV20-1 | TGCAGTGCTAGCCCCGTCTCACGGGGGGGTAGCACAGATACGCAGTATTTT | CSASPVSRGGSTDTQYF
12 | TRBJ1-6 | NA | TRBD1 | TRBV30 | TGTGCCTGGACGACAGGGAGGGGGCCCCTCCACTTT | CAWTTGRGPLHF
11 | TRBJ1-1 | NA | NA | TRBV29-1 | TGCAGCGTTGAAGGAAACACTGAAGCTTTCTTT | CSVEGNTEAFF
17 | TRBJ2-1 | few | NA | TRBV4-2 | TGTGCCAGCAGCCAAGATCAGTGGGCTAATAGCTACAATGAGCAGTTCTTC | CASSQDQWANSYNEQFF
13 | TRBJ2-3 | few | NA | TRBV7-3 | TGTGCCAGCAGCCAGGGGGGCCCAGATACGCAGTATTTT | CASSQGGPDTQYF
15 | TRBJ2-3 | many | TRBD2 | TRBV29-1 | TGCAGCGCTCTGCTGGGGACTAGCGGGACAGATACGCAGTATTTT | CSALLGTSGTDTQYF
15 | TRBJ2-7 | few | TRBD1 | TRBV9 | TGTGCCAGCAGCTTAGAGGGACAGGGTATCAACGAGCAGTACTTC | CASSLEGQGINEQYF
14 | TRBJ2-5 | few | TRBD1 | TRBV28 | TGTGCCAGCAGTTGGACAGGGGGCGCGAAGACCCAGTACTTC | CASSWTGGAKTQYF
15 | TRBJ2-5 | many | NA | TRBV5-6 | TGTGCCAGCAGTCACGAATGGGGGATCGGGGAGACCCAGTACTTC | CASSHEWGIGETQYF
15 | TRBJ2-1 | many | TRBD2 | TRBV12-3/TRBV12-4 | TGTGCCAGCAGCCCGACTAGCGGCTCCTACAATGAGCAGTTCTTC | CASSPTSGSYNEQFF
15 | TRBJ2-2 | many | NA | TRBV20-1 | TGCAGTGCTAGAAGACTAGTACCGAACACCGGGGAGCTGTTTTTT | CSARRLVPNTGELFF